These T cell receptor beta chains were read from a single sample in a study of blood T cell repertoires in COVID-19. TCRdb keeps only in-frame clones here, not all; method: immunoSEQ multiplex PCR. In the table there are about 190,000 clones, 78% of which are singletons. The sample comprised peripheral blood. These TCRs come from a woman aged 80 or older with active or convalescent COVID-19. Both conserved end residues are part of each CDR3. Each record gives: D gene, J gene, V gene, clone size, CDR3 DNA, CDR3 protein. The D gene is left open where the match is weak. The size of a clone is reported for some rows only, either as once, few or many, or as a class for expanded clones.

d_gene: .; j_gene: TRBJ1-1; v_gene: TRBV6-5; abundance: .; CDR3nt: TGTGCCAGCAGTAAACGACAGCACTCTGAAGCTTTCTTT; CDR3aa: CASSKRQHSEAFF
d_gene: TRBD2; j_gene: TRBJ2-7; v_gene: TRBV9; abundance: .; CDR3nt: TGTGCCAGCAGCTCATGGACTAGCGGGGAGCAGTACTTC; CDR3aa: CASSSWTSGEQYF
d_gene: .; j_gene: TRBJ1-1; v_gene: TRBV14; abundance: .; CDR3nt: TGTGCCAGCAGCCAAGGAGGGAACACTGAAGCTTTCTTT; CDR3aa: CASSQGGNTEAFF
d_gene: TRBD2; j_gene: TRBJ2-7; v_gene: TRBV5-1; abundance: .; CDR3nt: TGCGCCAGCAGCTCCGGGACTAGCTCCTACGAGCAGTACTTC; CDR3aa: CASSSGTSSYEQYF
d_gene: .; j_gene: TRBJ2-6; v_gene: TRBV10-1; abundance: .; CDR3nt: TGCGCCAGCAGTGAAGGGGGATACTCTGGGGCCAACGTCCTGACTTTC; CDR3aa: CASSEGGYSGANVLTF
d_gene: TRBD1; j_gene: TRBJ1-6; v_gene: TRBV27; abundance: .; CDR3nt: TGTGCCAGCCGTCCGTCGACAGGGTCTTCACCCCTCCACTTT; CDR3aa: CASRPSTGSSPLHF
d_gene: TRBD1; j_gene: TRBJ2-6; v_gene: TRBV7-9; abundance: .; CDR3nt: TGTGCCAGCACCAGGGACAGGGGCCCTGGGGCCAACGTCCTGACTTTC; CDR3aa: CASTRDRGPGANVLTF
d_gene: .; j_gene: TRBJ2-2; v_gene: TRBV6-5; abundance: .; CDR3nt: TGTGCCAGCAGTTCAGGGGACACCGGGGAGCTGTTTTTT; CDR3aa: CASSSGDTGELFF
d_gene: .; j_gene: TRBJ1-6; v_gene: TRBV5-4; abundance: .; CDR3nt: TGTGCCAGCAGCTTGGCACGGGGTGTGGAATCACCCCTCCACTTT; CDR3aa: CASSLARGVESPLHF
d_gene: TRBD1; j_gene: TRBJ1-2; v_gene: TRBV9; abundance: .; CDR3nt: TGTGCCAGCAGCGTAGGTTATTTGGGGGGGACCGGGACAGGGAACTATGGCTACACCTTC; CDR3aa: CASSVGYLGGTGTGNYGYTF
d_gene: TRBD2; j_gene: TRBJ2-1; v_gene: TRBV3-1/TRBV3-2; abundance: .; CDR3nt: TGTGCCAGCAGCCAAGGGCGGGGGGACTACAATGAGCAGTTCTTC; CDR3aa: CASSQGRGDYNEQFF
d_gene: .; j_gene: TRBJ2-7; v_gene: TRBV7-3; abundance: .; CDR3nt: TGTGCCAGCAGCCCCCGCGGCGGGTCCCCCTCCTACGAGCAGTACTTC; CDR3aa: CASSPRGGSPSYEQYF
d_gene: .; j_gene: TRBJ1-6; v_gene: TRBV12-3/TRBV12-4; abundance: .; CDR3nt: TGTGCCAGCAGTTCGGGGTATAATTCACCCCTCCACTTT; CDR3aa: CASSSGYNSPLHF
d_gene: .; j_gene: TRBJ2-3; v_gene: TRBV5-1; abundance: once; CDR3nt: TGCGCCAGCAGCTTGGGCCAGGGAATAACAGATACGCAGTATTTT; CDR3aa: CASSLGQGITDTQYF
d_gene: TRBD1; j_gene: TRBJ2-7; v_gene: TRBV4-3; abundance: .; CDR3nt: TGCGCCAGCAGCCGAATACAGGGGACCTACGAGCAGTACTTC; CDR3aa: CASSRIQGTYEQYF
d_gene: TRBD1; j_gene: TRBJ2-2; v_gene: TRBV7-8; abundance: .; CDR3nt: TGTGCCAGCACCAACAGGGGGGCGAACACCGGGGAGCTGTTTTTT; CDR3aa: CASTNRGANTGELFF
d_gene: TRBD1; j_gene: TRBJ2-1; v_gene: TRBV24-1; abundance: once; CDR3nt: TGTGCCACCAGTGGGGTCAGGACAGGGTTAAGTGAGCAGTTCTTC; CDR3aa: CATSGVRTGLSEQFF
d_gene: .; j_gene: TRBJ1-2; v_gene: TRBV3-1/TRBV3-2; abundance: .; CDR3nt: TGTGCCAGCAGCCAAGAAGCGGGGTCTAAGTATGGCTACACCTTC; CDR3aa: CASSQEAGSKYGYTF
d_gene: TRBD2; j_gene: TRBJ2-1; v_gene: TRBV10-1; abundance: .; CDR3nt: TGCGCCAGCAGTCGAGAGCGGGGAGTTTACAATGAGCAGTTCTTC; CDR3aa: CASSRERGVYNEQFF
d_gene: TRBD2; j_gene: TRBJ2-2; v_gene: TRBV19; abundance: few; CDR3nt: TGTGCCAGTAGTTCTGGCGGGGGGGTTGCCGGGGAGCTGTTTTTT; CDR3aa: CASSSGGGVAGELFF
d_gene: .; j_gene: TRBJ1-1; v_gene: TRBV28; abundance: few; CDR3nt: TGTGCCAGCAGTCATACACTGAACACTGAAGCTTTCTTT; CDR3aa: CASSHTLNTEAFF
d_gene: TRBD1; j_gene: TRBJ2-5; v_gene: TRBV12-3/TRBV12-4; abundance: .; CDR3nt: TGTGCCAGCAGTCAGGACAGGGCTCGCACCCAGTACTTC; CDR3aa: CASSQDRARTQYF
d_gene: TRBD1; j_gene: TRBJ2-7; v_gene: TRBV19; abundance: .; CDR3nt: TGTGCCAGTAGTAAAAGGACAGGGCTGTCCTACGAGCAGTACTTC; CDR3aa: CASSKRTGLSYEQYF
d_gene: TRBD2; j_gene: TRBJ2-5; v_gene: TRBV19; abundance: few; CDR3nt: TGTGCCAGTAGTATCACGGGGGGCCAAGAGACCCAGTACTTC; CDR3aa: CASSITGGQETQYF
d_gene: .; j_gene: TRBJ2-3; v_gene: TRBV7-3; abundance: .; CDR3nt: TGTGCCAGCAGCCTCGCCGGTCTCCCCACGTCCACAGATACGCAGTATTTT; CDR3aa: CASSLAGLPTSTDTQYF
d_gene: .; j_gene: TRBJ2-5; v_gene: TRBV7-2; abundance: .; CDR3nt: TGTGCCAGCAGCACTCGAGAAAAAGAGACCCAGTACTTC; CDR3aa: CASSTREKETQYF
d_gene: .; j_gene: TRBJ1-6; v_gene: TRBV18; abundance: .; CDR3nt: TGTGCCAGCTCACCAAGGTCCTTGGAGGATTCACCCCTCCACTTT; CDR3aa: CASSPRSLEDSPLHF
d_gene: .; j_gene: TRBJ1-1; v_gene: TRBV7-9; abundance: once; CDR3nt: TGTGCCAGCAGCTTAGCCGAGCCACAAGCTTTCTTT; CDR3aa: CASSLAEPQAFF
d_gene: .; j_gene: TRBJ2-5; v_gene: TRBV5-1; abundance: .; CDR3nt: TGCGCCAGCAGCCGTGGACAGCAAGAGACCCAGTACTTC; CDR3aa: CASSRGQQETQYF
d_gene: .; j_gene: TRBJ1-1; v_gene: TRBV4-1; abundance: .; CDR3nt: TGCGCCAGCAGCCAAGTCCCGGGACTTGAAGCTTTCTTT; CDR3aa: CASSQVPGLEAFF
d_gene: TRBD1; j_gene: TRBJ1-4; v_gene: TRBV11-2; abundance: few; CDR3nt: TGTGCCAGCAGCTTAGCACAGGGGGCTGAGGAAAAACTGTTTTTT; CDR3aa: CASSLAQGAEEKLFF
d_gene: .; j_gene: TRBJ2-2; v_gene: TRBV18; abundance: .; CDR3nt: TGTGCCAGCTCTGTCATCCAGGGAAGGGATTCGGAGCTGTTTTTT; CDR3aa: CASSVIQGRDSELFF
d_gene: TRBD2; j_gene: TRBJ2-5; v_gene: TRBV5-4; abundance: .; CDR3nt: TGTGCCAGCAGCCGCGGGGGAGAAGAGACCCAGTACTTC; CDR3aa: CASSRGGEETQYF
d_gene: .; j_gene: TRBJ1-6; v_gene: TRBV10-3; abundance: .; CDR3nt: TGTGCCACCGCAAACACGAAAGGACAGAATTCACCCCTCCACTTT; CDR3aa: CATANTKGQNSPLHF
d_gene: TRBD2; j_gene: TRBJ2-7; v_gene: TRBV18; abundance: .; CDR3nt: TGTGCCAGCTCACCACGGCTAGCGGCCGTGGAGCAGTACTTC; CDR3aa: CASSPRLAAVEQYF
d_gene: .; j_gene: TRBJ1-1; v_gene: TRBV5-1; abundance: once; CDR3nt: TGCGCCAGCAGCTTGGGACGACAGAATTCCAACACTGAAGCTTTCTTT; CDR3aa: CASSLGRQNSNTEAFF
d_gene: TRBD1; j_gene: TRBJ2-7; v_gene: TRBV5-1; abundance: .; CDR3nt: TGCGCCAGCAGCCCGGGACAGGGGGCTTTCTACGAGCAGTACTTC; CDR3aa: CASSPGQGAFYEQYF
d_gene: .; j_gene: TRBJ1-2; v_gene: TRBV4-2; abundance: .; CDR3nt: TGTGCCAGCAGCCAAGATCATCCGGGGAATAACTATGGCTACACCTTC; CDR3aa: CASSQDHPGNNYGYTF
d_gene: .; j_gene: TRBJ2-1; v_gene: TRBV9; abundance: .; CDR3nt: TGTGCCAGCAGCGTAGTGGGTCGGGGGTCCTACAATGAGCAGTTCTTC; CDR3aa: CASSVVGRGSYNEQFF
d_gene: .; j_gene: TRBJ2-2; v_gene: TRBV5-4; abundance: .; CDR3nt: TGTGCCAGCAGCTTATGGGGGCGTGAGACCGGGGAGCTGTTTTTT; CDR3aa: CASSLWGRETGELFF
d_gene: .; j_gene: TRBJ1-1; v_gene: TRBV5-8; abundance: .; CDR3nt: TGTCGGACAAGGGAAGACACTGAAGCTTTCTTT; CDR3aa: CRTREDTEAFF